One sample yielded the 13 T cell receptor beta chains listed below, sequenced in a study of T cell responses to AZD1222 COVID-19 vaccine. TCRdb's copy holds only in-frame clones and misses some; the assay was immunoSEQ multiplex PCR. The top ten hold over 9% of the sample, which has approximately 130,000 clones, about nine tenths seen once. Specimen: peripheral blood, collected 28 days after the second AZD1222 dose. The receptors here all came from an adult who received the AZD1222 COVID-19 vaccine.

The chain couples TRBV6-5 to TRBJ1-5; D is ambiguous. Trimming removed 6 bases at V and 4 bases at J, with 10 bases between. The CDR3 consists of 13 residues. Germline CDR1 is MNHEY and CDR2 is SVGAGI. The CDR3 region is CASSWTGNQPQHF. The CDR3 DNA sequence: TGTGCCAGCAGCTGGACGGGAAATCAGCCCCAGCATTTT.

The chain recombines TRBV6-5 with TRBJ1-6; D is uncertain. The CDR3 extends over 14 amino acids. CDR1 is MNHEY, CDR2 SVGAGI, per germline. The V end was cut by 7 bases, the J end by 8 bases, with 15 bases between. The CDR3 spells CASNVDQTDSPLHF. CDR3 coding DNA: TGTGCCAGCAACGTGGACCAAACTGATTCACCCCTCCACTTT.

CDR3 residues: CASSQAGGQGYGYTF. CDR3 coding DNA: TGCGCCAGCAGCCAAGCAGGGGGGCAGGGCTATGGCTACACCTTC. This chain joins TRBV4-3 and TRBJ1-2; 7 bases agree with TRBD1. The CDR3 consists of 15 residues. The germline V gene encodes CDR1 LGHNA and CDR2 YSLEER. Losses at the gene ends were 1 base for V and 4 bases for J; bases not matched to a gene: 6.

V is TRBV7-2 and J is TRBJ2-2; D uncertain. Looked up from germline, CDR1 is SGHTA and CDR2 is FQGNSA. This CDR3 is 15 amino acids long. V was cut by 1 base and J by 5 bases, with 11 bases left in between. The CDR3 sequence is CASSLVIYSTGELFF. The CDR3 DNA is TGTGCCAGCAGCTTAGTTATCTACTCTACCGGGGAGCTGTTTTTT.

V usage is TRBV18 and J usage is TRBJ2-3; D tentatively fits TRBD1 or TRBD2 (5 bases each). CDR3 length: 16 residues. With 4 bases removed from V and 3 bases from J, the gap between germline ends came to 17 bases. Germline CDR1 KGHSH, CDR2 LQKENI. For the CDR3, the DNA is TGTGCCAGCTCACGGCCGGGACCTCCTTCGACAGATACGCAGTATTTT. Its protein is CASSRPGPPSTDTQYF.

This chain links TRBV7-2 with TRBJ1-2; the D gene is possibly TRBD1 (5 bases). Deletions cut 4 bases from V and 4 bases from J, with 13 bases between. In germline, CDR1 is SGHTA, CDR2 FQGNSA. This CDR3 comprises 14 residues. Here the CDR3 reads CASSSPGGSYGYTF. CDR3 coding DNA: TGTGCCAGCAGCTCCCCGGGGGGGAGCTATGGCTACACCTTC.

The chain links TRBV11-2 to TRBJ1-4, with D unclear. The ends were cut back, 2 bases at V and 3 bases at J, with 7 bases in the middle. CDR3 size: 14 residues. Germline CDR1 and CDR2: SGHAT and FQNNGV. DNA for the CDR3: TGTGCCAGCAGCTTAAACAGACCTAATGAAAAACTGTTTTTT. It specifies CASSLNRPNEKLFF.

In regard to this clone: One junction end disagrees with the germline gene, perhaps due to a read error. The chain links TRBV18 to TRBJ1-1; 7 bases map to TRBD1. This CDR3 comprises 10 residues. The germline V gene encodes CDR1 KGHSH and CDR2 LQKENI. CDR3 sequence: CASSGDRGVF. The CDR3 coding sequence is TGTGCCAGCTCGGGGGACAGAGGAGTCTTT.

The chain carries TRBV4-2 and TRBJ1-4, with D hard to call. Germline assignment: CDR1 LGHNA and CDR2 YNFKEQ. Deletions cut 4 bases from V and 4 bases from J, with 16 bases between. This CDR3 contains 16 residues. Here the CDR3 DNA reads TGTGCCAGCAGCCCCGGCAGGAGCAGCTATAATGAAAAACTGTTTTTT. Amino acids: CASSPGRSSYNEKLFF.

The rearrangement links TRBV29-1 to TRBJ1-2; D unresolved. Looked up from germline, CDR1 is SQVTM and CDR2 is ANQGSEA. Deletions cut 3 bases from V and 5 bases from J, with 7 bases between. The CDR3 totals 11 residues. In DNA, the CDR3 is TGCAGCGTTGAGCTGGGGTATGGCTACACCTTC. The encoded protein is CSVELGYGYTF. The variable domain in full, with the rest retrieved from reference TRBV29-1 and TRBJ1-2, is SAVISQKPSRDICQRGTSLTIQCQVDSQVTMMFWYRQQPGQSLTLIATANQGSEATYESGFVIDKFPISRPNLTFSTLTVSNMSPEDSSIYLCSVELGYGYTFGSGTRLTVV.

The V and J genes are TRBV7-2 and TRBJ2-5; D ambiguous. The V gene's germline CDR1 is SGHTA and CDR2 FQGNSA. CDR3 length equals 12 residues. Trimming shortened V by 2 bases and J by 3 bases, and 4 bases separated the two germline ends. As DNA, the CDR3 is TGTGCCAGCAGCTTAATGGAAGAGACCCAGTACTTC. This encodes CASSLMEETQYF.

CDR3 in DNA: TGTGCCTGGAGTGTAGCGGGGGCGTTTGGTACAGATACGCAGTATTTT. Residues: CAWSVAGAFGTDTQYF. This rearrangement joins TRBV30 to TRBJ2-3, with TRBD2 matching 8 bases. CDR3 length: 16 amino acids. CDR1 and CDR2 (germline): GTSNPN, SVGIG (reference sequence). V lost 0 bases to trimming and J lost 3 bases; unmatched junction nucleotides: 8.

The rearrangement links TRBV6-5 to TRBJ2-3, with no clear D. V was trimmed by 2 bases and J by 1 base, leaving 4 bases between them. The CDR3 contains 13 residues. The germline V gene encodes CDR1 MNHEY and CDR2 SVGAGI. The CDR3 region is CASSYPGTDTQYF. The CDR3 DNA sequence: TGTGCCAGCAGTTACCCGGGCACAGATACGCAGTATTTT.